This is a list of T cell receptor beta chains from one sample in a study of human versus mouse CDR3 diversity and MHC coevolution. TCRdb's table, derived via immunoSEQ multiplex PCR, lists solely in-frame clones and lacks some. The repertoire includes 60,000 to 95,000 clones, less than 95% of them detected once, and around 0.15% sits in the top ten. The specimen sequenced was naive CD4+ T cells from blood. The receptors here all came from a person aged 30 to 70 in good health. The CDR3 runs from the conserved cysteine through the conserved F or W. The order of the fields is CDR3 DNA, CDR3 protein, clone size, V gene, J gene, D gene. The D gene is left open where the match is weak. Only some rows state a clone size, as once, few, many or a class for expanded clones.

cdr3_nt: TGTGCCAGCTCACACCGGGACTTTTCAGATACGCAGTATTTT
cdr3_aa: CASSHRDFSDTQYF
clone_size: -
v_call: TRBV18
j_call: TRBJ2-3
d_call: -

cdr3_nt: TGTGCCAGCAGCGCCCGGTCGACAGGGGGCTATGGCTACACCTTC
cdr3_aa: CASSARSTGGYGYTF
clone_size: -
v_call: TRBV5-8
j_call: TRBJ1-2
d_call: TRBD1

cdr3_nt: TGTGCCAGCAGCCGCGCCGGGACTACCTACAATGAGCAGTTCTTC
cdr3_aa: CASSRAGTTYNEQFF
clone_size: once
v_call: TRBV6-6
j_call: TRBJ2-1
d_call: TRBD2

cdr3_nt: TGTGCCAGCTCACCCGGGGGATTGCAAGATCGATACACAGATACGCAGTATTTT
cdr3_aa: CASSPGGLQDRYTDTQYF
clone_size: -
v_call: TRBV18
j_call: TRBJ2-3
d_call: -

cdr3_nt: TGTGCCAGCTCTCAGGGACAGGAGGGGACCCAGTACTTC
cdr3_aa: CASSQGQEGTQYF
clone_size: -
v_call: TRBV18
j_call: TRBJ2-5
d_call: TRBD1

cdr3_nt: TGTGCCAGCGGAGACCTCCAGGGGCAGCCCCAGCATTTT
cdr3_aa: CASGDLQGQPQHF
clone_size: -
v_call: TRBV6-1
j_call: TRBJ1-5
d_call: -

cdr3_nt: TGTGCCAGCTCACCACCGGGAGATGTCACAGATACGCAGTATTTT
cdr3_aa: CASSPPGDVTDTQYF
clone_size: -
v_call: TRBV18
j_call: TRBJ2-3
d_call: -

cdr3_nt: TGTGCCAGCAGGAGTGGGACAGGGGCTGAAAAACTGTTTTTT
cdr3_aa: CASRSGTGAEKLFF
clone_size: -
v_call: TRBV2
j_call: TRBJ1-4
d_call: TRBD1

cdr3_nt: TGTGCCAGCAGCTTCGGGTCGGGAGGGCCCTACGAGCAGTACTTC
cdr3_aa: CASSFGSGGPYEQYF
clone_size: -
v_call: TRBV5-4
j_call: TRBJ2-7
d_call: TRBD2

cdr3_nt: TGTGCCAGCAGTGAACACCTAAACACTGAAGCTTTCTTT
cdr3_aa: CASSEHLNTEAFF
clone_size: -
v_call: TRBV6-1
j_call: TRBJ1-1
d_call: -

cdr3_nt: TGTGCCAGCAGCTTGAAGGGGGGGGGCACAGATACGCAGTATTTT
cdr3_aa: CASSLKGGGTDTQYF
clone_size: once
v_call: TRBV5-6
j_call: TRBJ2-3
d_call: -

cdr3_nt: TGTGCCAGCAGCCCGTCTTTTGGCCGGGAAGGGTCCTACAATGAGCAGTTCTTC
cdr3_aa: CASSPSFGREGSYNEQFF
clone_size: -
v_call: TRBV7-9
j_call: TRBJ2-1
d_call: -

cdr3_nt: TGTGCCAGCAGTGAGCGCTTGCGCGGGGAGCTGTTTTTT
cdr3_aa: CASSERLRGELFF
clone_size: -
v_call: TRBV27
j_call: TRBJ2-2
d_call: -

cdr3_nt: TGTGCCAGCAGTTTCCCCCAGCGGCTCGCTTTCTTT
cdr3_aa: CASSFPQRLAFF
clone_size: -
v_call: TRBV28
j_call: TRBJ1-1
d_call: -

cdr3_nt: TGTGCCTGGAGTGTTAGGGGGCGGGGGGGCCTAGATGAGCAGTTCTTC
cdr3_aa: CAWSVRGRGGLDEQFF
clone_size: -
v_call: TRBV30
j_call: TRBJ2-1
d_call: TRBD2

cdr3_nt: TGTGCCTGGAGTGCCCGGACAGGGGGTAGCACTGAAGCTTTCTTT
cdr3_aa: CAWSARTGGSTEAFF
clone_size: -
v_call: TRBV30
j_call: TRBJ1-1
d_call: TRBD1

cdr3_nt: TGTGCCAGCAGTGTAGCGGGAGGGTCCTACGAGCAGTACTTC
cdr3_aa: CASSVAGGSYEQYF
clone_size: -
v_call: TRBV5-4
j_call: TRBJ2-7
d_call: TRBD2

cdr3_nt: TGTGCCAGCAGCCAGGGACAGGGCTCCTACGAGCAGTACTTC
cdr3_aa: CASSQGQGSYEQYF
clone_size: once
v_call: TRBV4-2
j_call: TRBJ2-7
d_call: TRBD1

cdr3_nt: TGTGCCAGCAGTTTCCCCACAGGGGGGAACACTGAAGCTTTCTTT
cdr3_aa: CASSFPTGGNTEAFF
clone_size: -
v_call: TRBV28
j_call: TRBJ1-1
d_call: TRBD1

cdr3_nt: TGTGCCAGCAGCCTCGGGACTTCCCATAATGAAAAACTGTTTTTT
cdr3_aa: CASSLGTSHNEKLFF
clone_size: -
v_call: TRBV4-2
j_call: TRBJ1-4
d_call: -

cdr3_nt: TGTGCCAGCAGCTTATACTCGGGACTAGCCAAAAACATTCAGTACTTC
cdr3_aa: CASSLYSGLAKNIQYF
clone_size: once
v_call: TRBV7-2
j_call: TRBJ2-4
d_call: -

cdr3_nt: TGTGCCAGGGTCAGGAATACGCAGTATTTT
cdr3_aa: CARVRNTQYF
clone_size: -
v_call: TRBV6-5
j_call: TRBJ2-3
d_call: -

cdr3_nt: TGCGCCAGCAGCTTGGCAGATTTTGCGGGCACAGATACGCAGTATTTT
cdr3_aa: CASSLADFAGTDTQYF
clone_size: -
v_call: TRBV5-1
j_call: TRBJ2-3
d_call: -

cdr3_nt: TGCAGCGTCACCGGGACTAGCGAGCCCTACGAGCAGTACTTC
cdr3_aa: CSVTGTSEPYEQYF
clone_size: -
v_call: TRBV29-1
j_call: TRBJ2-7
d_call: TRBD2

cdr3_nt: TGTGCCAGCAGCTTGGGACAGGGCCAAGAGACCCAGTACTTC
cdr3_aa: CASSLGQGQETQYF
clone_size: -
v_call: TRBV5-6
j_call: TRBJ2-5
d_call: TRBD1

cdr3_nt: TGCGCCAGCAGCTTGGCATTTCCGGGACTAGCGGGGGGCTACAATGAGCAGTTCTTC
cdr3_aa: CASSLAFPGLAGGYNEQFF
clone_size: -
v_call: TRBV5-1
j_call: TRBJ2-1
d_call: TRBD2

cdr3_nt: TGTGCCAGCAGCAAAGGCGGCGAGCAGTACTTC
cdr3_aa: CASSKGGEQYF
clone_size: few
v_call: TRBV21-1
j_call: TRBJ2-7
d_call: -

cdr3_nt: TGTGCCAGCAGTGAAGCGTTGGGGACAGGGGGCTACGAGCAGTACTTC
cdr3_aa: CASSEALGTGGYEQYF
clone_size: -
v_call: TRBV2
j_call: TRBJ2-7
d_call: TRBD1

cdr3_nt: TGTGCCAGCTCACCATCGGGGAAAGAGACCCAGTACTTC
cdr3_aa: CASSPSGKETQYF
clone_size: once
v_call: TRBV18
j_call: TRBJ2-5
d_call: -

cdr3_nt: TGTGCCAGCAGTGAAGAGGTAGTACTAACTCTAGCCAAAAACATTCAGTACTTC
cdr3_aa: CASSEEVVLTLAKNIQYF
clone_size: -
v_call: TRBV6-1
j_call: TRBJ2-4
d_call: -

cdr3_nt: TGTGCCATCAGCTATTCCTTAATACCTAGCACAGATACGCAGTATTTT
cdr3_aa: CAISYSLIPSTDTQYF
clone_size: -
v_call: TRBV10-3
j_call: TRBJ2-3
d_call: -